This T cell receptor (beta chain) is from a study of spatial heterogeneity in lung cancer. Study in general: Mean representation of each unique TCR and UMI combination in the raw reads exceeded nine occurrences.

TCRdb reprocessed the 5' RACE reads with MiXCR, giving one entry per CDR3 protein. The table records some 5,000 distinct CDR3 sequences, approximately 35% of them present only once. Comment on this clonotype: The library was prepared for alpha chains; this beta chain is a stray read, so its frequency means little.

Time point specified: sample taken at primary tumor resection. No cells were sorted before sequencing. The whole RNA sequenced was extracted from tumor, nontumor lung or frozen PBMC. More than 70 TRACERx patients with early, untreated non-small cell lung cancer donated samples. Germline-derived CDR1 and CDR2 are LGHNT and FRNRAP. The CDR3 is 17 amino acids. Trimming took off 0 bases at V and 4 bases at J, with 15 bases between the two ends. Sequencing was performed on PBMCs, taken at surgery. V gene TRBV12-5 combines with J gene TRBJ2-2; tentative D call: TRBD2 (6 bases). The TCR originated in a female donor with early-stage non-small cell lung cancer. In DNA form, the CDR3 reads TGTGCTAGTGGTTTGGTACTCATGGAGGGACCCACCGGGGAGCTGTTTTTT. It codes for CASGLVLMEGPTGELFF.